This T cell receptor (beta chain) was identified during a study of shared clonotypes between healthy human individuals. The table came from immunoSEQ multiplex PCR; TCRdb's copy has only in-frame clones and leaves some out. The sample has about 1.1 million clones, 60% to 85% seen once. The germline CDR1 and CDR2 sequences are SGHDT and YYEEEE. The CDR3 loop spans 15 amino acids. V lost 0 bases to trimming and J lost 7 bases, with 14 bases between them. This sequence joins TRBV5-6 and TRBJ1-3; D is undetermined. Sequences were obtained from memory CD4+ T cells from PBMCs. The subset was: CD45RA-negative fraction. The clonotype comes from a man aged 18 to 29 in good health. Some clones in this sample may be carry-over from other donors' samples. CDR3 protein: CASSLEFRAGNTIYF. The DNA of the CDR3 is TGTGCCAGCAGCTTGGAGTTCCGGGCCGGTAACACCATATATTTT.